The 27 T cell receptor beta chains below were found in one sample sequenced in a study of blood T cell repertoires in COVID-19. Data came from immunoSEQ multiplex PCR; TCRdb stores just in-frame clones and leaves some out. The data show 50,000 or so clones, over 80% seen once. Source material: peripheral blood. These receptors came from a man in his forties with acute or convalescent COVID-19.

There are a few counts of this clone. The genes are TRBV18 and TRBJ2-2, with 8 bases lining up with TRBD1. The germline CDR1 and CDR2 sequences are KGHSH and LQKENI. J was trimmed by 5 bases and V by 4 bases; bases with no gene match: 3. The CDR3 spans 14 residues. The CDR3, as DNA: TGTGCCAGCTCACTGACAGGGGAAACCGGGGAGCTGTTTTTT. It translates to CASSLTGETGELFF. Filled out from reference TRBV18 and TRBJ2-2, the complete variable domain reads NAGVMQNPRHLVRRRGQEARLRCSPMKGHSHVYWYRQLPEEGLKFMVYLQKENIIDESGMPKERFSAEFPKEGPSILRIQQVVRGDSAAYFCASSLTGETGELFFGEGSRLTVL.

The chain uses TRBV27 and TRBJ2-3; 7 nucleotides agree with TRBD1. CDR1 and CDR2 from the germline V gene are MNHEY and SMNVEV (reference sequence). V trimming: 6 bases; J trimming: 0 bases; junction bases outside the gene matches: 9. The CDR3 sequence is 16 residues long. This chain's CDR3 is CASSKQGVPSTDTQYF. CDR3 DNA sequence: TGTGCCAGCAGCAAGCAGGGGGTTCCTAGCACAGATACGCAGTATTTT.

The chain couples TRBV10-3 to TRBJ1-1; possibly TRBD1 for D (5 bases). This CDR3 has 12 residues. CDR1 is ENHRY, CDR2 SYGVKD, per germline. V lost 6 bases to trimming and J lost 5 bases, with 10 bases between them. The CDR3 DNA reads as TGTGCCATCAGAAAGGAGGGGACTGAAGCTTTCTTT. Residues: CAIRKEGTEAFF.

This chain uses TRBV6-5 with TRBJ2-5, with TRBD1 as a possible D gene (6 bases). Trimming shortened V by 10 bases and J by 8 bases, and 23 bases separated the two germline ends. The CDR3 runs 14 residues. CDR1 and CDR2 (germline): MNHEY, SVGAGI. The DNA of the CDR3 is TGTGCCACATCTGCCAGGGGCCAATGGGGAACCCAGTACTTC. The encoded protein is CATSARGQWGTQYF.

The V gene is TRBV2, the J gene TRBJ2-2; 8 bases are a match to TRBD2. The germline V gene has CDR1 SNHLY and CDR2 FYNNEI. J gave up 0 bases and V 4 bases, and 4 bases lay outside the gene matches. This CDR3 contains 16 residues. The DNA of the CDR3 is TGTGCCAGCAGTGTGGAGGGACTAGCGAACACCGGGGAGCTGTTTTTT. Translated: CASSVEGLANTGELFF.

Only a few counts were recorded for this clone. The J gene is TRBJ2-4, the V gene TRBV4-2, with D perhaps matching TRBD2 (7 bases). The CDR3 spans 17 residues. The V gene's germline CDR1 is LGHNA and CDR2 YNFKEQ. V lost 4 bases, J lost 3 bases, and 19 bases lay in between. The CDR3 loop reads CASSPGGLAADKNIQYF. CDR3 DNA sequence: TGTGCCAGCAGCCCGGGGGGCCTAGCGGCAGACAAAAACATTCAGTACTTC.

V usage is TRBV7-9 and J usage is TRBJ2-1, with D perhaps TRBD2 (6 bases). Per germline, CDR1 SEHNR and CDR2 FQNEAQ (reference sequence). This CDR3 comprises 18 residues. V shed 8 bases and J shed 0 bases, with 23 bases lying between them. CDR3 sequence (DNA): TGTGCCAGCTCACCGGGACTTCTACGAAACAGCTCCTACAATGAGCAGTTCTTC. It yields the protein CASSPGLLRNSSYNEQFF.

This chain uses TRBV19 with TRBJ2-2; 8 bases line up with TRBD1. V lost 4 bases to trimming and J lost 1 base; unmatched junction nucleotides: 2. The germline gives CDR1 LNHDA, CDR2 SQIVND (reference sequence). This CDR3 comprises 15 residues. In DNA form, the CDR3 reads TGTGCCAGTAGTAAGGGGACAGGGAACACCGGGGAGCTGTTTTTT. It codes for CASSKGTGNTGELFF.

This rearrangement joins TRBV27 to TRBJ2-3; 7 nucleotides align to TRBD2. CDR3 length: 14 residues. V was clipped by 6 bases and J by 1 base; unmatched bases: 4. From germline, CDR1 is MNHEY and CDR2 SMNVEV (reference sequence). The CDR3 DNA reads as TGTGCCAGCAGGTGGCTAGCGGGCACAGATACGCAGTATTTT. Protein product: CASRWLAGTDTQYF.

The rearrangement links TRBV29-1 to TRBJ2-7; TRBD2 matches at 7 bases. The germline V gene has CDR1 SQVTM and CDR2 ANQGSEA. CDR3 length: 12 amino acids. V was pared by 3 bases and J by 3 bases, with 2 bases of the junction left unmatched. This CDR3 reads CSVERDYYEQYF. CDR3 nucleotides: TGCAGCGTTGAGAGGGACTACTACGAGCAGTACTTC.

Only one count was recorded for this clone. The chain uses TRBV7-9 and TRBJ2-3, with TRBD2 matching over 7 bases. The V gene end was trimmed by 9 bases and the J gene end by 1 base; junction bases not matched to a gene: 4. Germline V lookup: CDR1 SEHNR, CDR2 FQNEAQ (reference sequence). The CDR3 covers 13 residues. The CDR3 sequence is CASLRGGTDTQYF. The CDR3 bases are TGTGCCAGTCTCCGGGGGGGCACAGATACGCAGTATTTT.

The CDR3 loop is CASSPERGTEQFF. CDR3 in DNA: TGTGCCAGCAGCCCCGAGCGAGGTACTGAGCAGTTCTTC. The chain has TRBV11-2 and TRBJ2-1; D gene uncertain. CDR3 length: 13 residues. V was pared by 5 bases and J by 9 bases, with 14 bases between. The germline V gene has CDR1 SGHAT and CDR2 FQNNGV.

This chain connects TRBV24-1 to TRBJ1-5, with D perhaps matching TRBD1 (6 bases). The germline V gene has CDR1 KGHDR and CDR2 SFDVKD. Between the trimmed V and J ends, which lost 10 bases and 3 bases, there was a span of 42 bases. This CDR3 comprises 23 residues. CDR3 protein: CATRDGFVANPGTVRGFNQPQHF. The DNA for the CDR3 is TGTGCCACTAGAGACGGTTTCGTAGCTAATCCAGGGACGGTAAGGGGGTTCAATCAGCCCCAGCATTTT.

The chain couples TRBV2 to TRBJ1-2; the D gene is possibly TRBD1 (6 bases). The V gene's germline CDR1 is SNHLY and CDR2 FYNNEI. V lost 6 bases, J lost 5 bases, and 22 bases lay in between. The CDR3 length is 16 residues. In DNA form, the CDR3 reads TGTGCCAGCAGGGACAGACAGGCGAGGGGGTATTATGGCTACACCTTC. It is translated as CASRDRQARGYYGYTF.

This chain uses TRBV28 with TRBJ1-2; TRBD1 matches at 9 bases. The CDR3 contains 15 residues. Germline V gene data show CDR1 as MDHEN and CDR2 as SYDVKM. The trim removed 7 bases at V and 0 bases at J, leaving 6 bases unmatched. DNA of the CDR3: TGTGCCAGCAAAACCGGGACAGGGTCTAACTATGGCTACACCTTC. Protein product: CASKTGTGSNYGYTF.

The J gene is TRBJ1-4, the V gene TRBV7-9, with D unresolved. Deletions cut 3 bases from V and 8 bases from J, with 10 bases between. This CDR3 spans 13 amino acids. From germline, CDR1 is SEHNR and CDR2 FQNEAQ (reference sequence). This chain's CDR3 is CASSLGLKEKLFF. The CDR3 region has the DNA TGTGCCAGCAGCTTGGGCCTAAAAGAAAAACTGTTTTTT.

As to this clone: A much larger clone differs from this one at a single base, so this may be a read error. The V call is TRBV19, the J call TRBJ2-2; 8 nucleotides align to TRBD2. The CDR3 spans 17 residues. Germline V lookup: CDR1 LNHDA, CDR2 SQIVND (reference sequence). This CDR3 reads CASRIEAAGGNTGELFF. CDR3 DNA sequence: TGTGCCAGTCGTATCGAGGCGGCGGGGGGGAACACCGGGGAGCTGTTTTTT.

The rearrangement uses TRBV6-5 and TRBJ1-1; D not resolved. This CDR3 is 14 amino acids long. V was shortened by 6 bases and J by 4 bases, with 15 bases between the two germline ends. CDR1 and CDR2 from the germline V gene are MNHEY and SVGAGI. The CDR3 bases are TGTGCCAGCAGGCCGGGGATGGATGCCACTGAAGCTTTCTTT. It yields the protein CASRPGMDATEAFF.

V gene TRBV5-5 combines with J gene TRBJ2-3; D not certain. The CDR3 has 17 amino acids. V dropped 1 base and J dropped 0 bases, with 15 bases sitting between them. Looked up from germline, CDR1 is SGHKS and CDR2 is YYEKEE (reference sequence). The CDR3 DNA reads TGTGCCAGCAGCTTGACGGCAGGCGCCCTGAGCACAGATACGCAGTATTTT. This encodes CASSLTAGALSTDTQYF.

The chain combines TRBV5-5 with TRBJ1-5, with 10 nucleotides matching TRBD1. The J segment lost 5 bases and the V segment lost 2 bases, leaving 7 bases of the junction unmatched. This CDR3 is built from 16 residues. CDR1 SGHKS and CDR2 YYEKEE come from the germline V gene (reference sequence). The CDR3 coding sequence is TGTGCCAGCAGCTTAAGCAGGGGACAGGGGTATCAGCCCCAGCATTTT. This translates into CASSLSRGQGYQPQHF.

The J gene is TRBJ2-3, the V gene TRBV2, with 10 bases that match TRBD2. The CDR3 has 16 amino acids. V was pared by 7 bases and J by 5 bases, with 12 bases of the junction left unmatched. Germline CDR1 reads SNHLY; CDR2 reads FYNNEI. This chain's CDR3 is CASTAGASGGRDTQYF. Written as DNA, the CDR3 is TGTGCCAGCACCGCCGGGGCTAGCGGGGGAAGAGATACGCAGTATTTT.

This clone was picked up a small number of times. The chain recombines TRBV2 with TRBJ2-5; D ambiguous. The CDR3 contains 13 residues. The ends were cut back, 6 bases at V and 3 bases at J, with 11 bases in the middle. The germline V gene has CDR1 SNHLY and CDR2 FYNNEI. The CDR3 loop reads CASRGNSKETQYF. CDR3 in DNA: TGTGCCAGCAGAGGAAACAGCAAAGAGACCCAGTACTTC.

The rearrangement links TRBV4-1 to TRBJ2-3, with TRBD2 identical over 11 bases. Germline V CDR1 and CDR2: MGHRA, YSYEKL. The V segment lost 4 bases and the J segment 4 bases; nucleotides outside the gene matches: 4. The CDR3 is 15 residues long. CDR3 DNA sequence: TGCGCCAGCAGCCGGGGGACTAGCGGTGCAGATACGCAGTATTTT. Translating gives CASSRGTSGADTQYF.

V is TRBV19 and J is TRBJ2-7; the match to TRBD2 covers 8 bases. From germline, CDR1 is LNHDA and CDR2 SQIVND (reference sequence). V was pared by 4 bases and J by 5 bases, with 13 bases of the junction left unmatched. The length of the CDR3 is 16 residues. CDR3 sequence: CASSSSGLGKRNEQYF. The CDR3 DNA reads as TGTGCCAGTAGTAGTTCGGGACTAGGGAAAAGGAACGAGCAGTACTTC.

The J gene is TRBJ2-2, the V gene TRBV24-1, with TRBD2 matching over 8 bases. CDR3 length equals 18 residues. In germline, CDR1 is KGHDR, CDR2 SFDVKD. V was pared by 1 base and J by 1 base, with 7 bases of the junction left unmatched. The CDR3 nucleotides read TGTGCCACCAGTGATTTCCGACTAGCGCGACAGAACACCGGGGAGCTGTTTTTT. This sequence encodes CATSDFRLARQNTGELFF.

The chain joins TRBV9 to TRBJ1-4; 7 positions agree with TRBD1. The V gene end was trimmed by 4 bases and the J gene end by 5 bases; junction bases not matched to a gene: 14. CDR3 length equals 17 residues. Germline loops: CDR1 SGDLS, CDR2 YYNGEE. CDR3 nucleotide sequence: TGTGCCAGCAGCCGATCCGGGACAGCCGGCTGGAATGAAAAACTGTTTTTT. Protein sequence: CASSRSGTAGWNEKLFF.

The chain uses TRBV5-1 and TRBJ1-1; a weak D match, TRBD1 (6 bases). Germline V gives CDR1 SGHRS, CDR2 YFSETQ. V lost 5 bases, J lost 6 bases, and 17 bases lay in between. This CDR3 has 14 residues. The CDR3 coding sequence is TGCGCCAGCAGGGGAACAGGGTCCGTTGCTGAAGCTTTCTTT. This gives the protein CASRGTGSVAEAFF.